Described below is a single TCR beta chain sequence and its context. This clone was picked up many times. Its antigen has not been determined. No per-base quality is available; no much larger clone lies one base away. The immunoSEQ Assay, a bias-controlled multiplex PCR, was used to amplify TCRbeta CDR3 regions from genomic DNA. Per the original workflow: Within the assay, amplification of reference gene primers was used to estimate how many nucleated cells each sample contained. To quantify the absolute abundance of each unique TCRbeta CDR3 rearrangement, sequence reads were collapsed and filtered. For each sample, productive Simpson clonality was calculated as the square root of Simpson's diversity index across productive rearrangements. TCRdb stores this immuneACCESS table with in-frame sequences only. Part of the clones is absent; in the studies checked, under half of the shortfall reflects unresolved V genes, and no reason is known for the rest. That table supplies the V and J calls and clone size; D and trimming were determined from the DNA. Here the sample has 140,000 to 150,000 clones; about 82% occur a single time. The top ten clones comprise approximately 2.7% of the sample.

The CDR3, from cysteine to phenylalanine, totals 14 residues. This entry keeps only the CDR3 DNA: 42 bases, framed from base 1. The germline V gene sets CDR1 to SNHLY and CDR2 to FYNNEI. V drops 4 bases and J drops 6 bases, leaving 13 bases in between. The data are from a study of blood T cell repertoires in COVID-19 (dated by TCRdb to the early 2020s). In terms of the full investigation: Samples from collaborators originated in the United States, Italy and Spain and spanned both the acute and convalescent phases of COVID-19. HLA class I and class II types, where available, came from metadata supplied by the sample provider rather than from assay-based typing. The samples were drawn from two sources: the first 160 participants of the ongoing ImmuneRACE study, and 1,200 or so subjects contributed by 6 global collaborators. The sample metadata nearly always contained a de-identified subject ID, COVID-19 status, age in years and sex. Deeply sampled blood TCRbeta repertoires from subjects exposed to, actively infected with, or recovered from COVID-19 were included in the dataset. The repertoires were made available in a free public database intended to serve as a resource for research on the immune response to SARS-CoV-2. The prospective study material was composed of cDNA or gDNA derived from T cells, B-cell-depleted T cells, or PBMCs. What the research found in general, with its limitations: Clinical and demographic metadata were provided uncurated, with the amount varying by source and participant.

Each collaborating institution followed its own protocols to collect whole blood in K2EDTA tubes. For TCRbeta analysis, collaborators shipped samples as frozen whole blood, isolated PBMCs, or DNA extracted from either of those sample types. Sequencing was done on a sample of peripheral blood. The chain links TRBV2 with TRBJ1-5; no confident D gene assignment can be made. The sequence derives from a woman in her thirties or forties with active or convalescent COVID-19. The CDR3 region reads CASSVPQVGQPQHF. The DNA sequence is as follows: TGTGCCAGCAGTGTGCCGCAGGTGGGTCAGCCCCAGCATTTT. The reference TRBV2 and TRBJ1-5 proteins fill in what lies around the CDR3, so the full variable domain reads EPEVTQTPSHQVTQMGQEVILRCVPISNHLYFYWYRQILGQKVEFLVSFYNNEISEKSEIFDDQFSVERPDGSNFTLKIRSTKLEDSAMYFCASSVPQVGQPQHFGDGTRLSIL.